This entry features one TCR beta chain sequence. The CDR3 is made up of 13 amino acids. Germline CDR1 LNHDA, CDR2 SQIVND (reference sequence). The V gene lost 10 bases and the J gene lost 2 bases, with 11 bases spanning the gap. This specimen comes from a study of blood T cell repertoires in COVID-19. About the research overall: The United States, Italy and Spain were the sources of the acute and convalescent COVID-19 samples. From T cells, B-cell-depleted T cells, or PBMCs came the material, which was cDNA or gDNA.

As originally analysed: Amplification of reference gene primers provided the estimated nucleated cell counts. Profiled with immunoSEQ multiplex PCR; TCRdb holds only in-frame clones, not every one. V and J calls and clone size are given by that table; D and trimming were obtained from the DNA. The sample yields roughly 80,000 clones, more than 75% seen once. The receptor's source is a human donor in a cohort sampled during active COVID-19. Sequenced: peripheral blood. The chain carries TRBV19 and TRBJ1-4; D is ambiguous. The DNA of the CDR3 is TGTGCCACCGCGTTAATGACTAATGAAAAACTGTTTTTT. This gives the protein CATALMTNEKLFF.